This T cell receptor (beta chain) was found in a study of cytomegalovirus exposure and HLA in healthy donors. In the study overall: A preliminary data release comprised 70 million to 95 million unique TCRs obtained from HLA-typed donors. Genotyping of more than 300 donors showed that 80% to 85% belonged to the Caucasian-associated ancestry cluster. Study observations and caveats: The authors reported that TCR beta sequences could predict HLA-A and HLA-B alleles. These predictions were accurate for most subjects in the first cohort. Per a later analysis, HLA-associated TCR beta chains showed more clonal expansion than other, equally common TCR beta chains.

The V end lost 8 bases, the J end lost 0 bases, and 17 bases lay between the germline ends. Germline values: CDR1 MDHEN, CDR2 SYDVKM. This CDR3 is 16 amino acids long. Primers for the PCR totalled 60 Vbeta and 13 Jbeta. Profiling relied on immunoSEQ multiplex PCR, and the TCRdb table lists in-frame clones only, not all of them. The table shows under 110,000 clones, with 75% to 90% occurring only once. As regards this clone: Antigen: not known.

The sequencing input was PBMCs. The V and J genes are TRBV28 and TRBJ2-1, with D perhaps TRBD1 (5 bases). The origin of this receptor is a man younger than 45 in good health and CMV-seronegative. The CDR3 sequence: CASDTRVRSSYNEQFF. The CDR3 DNA follows: TGTGCCAGCGATACCAGGGTAAGGAGCTCCTACAATGAGCAGTTCTTC. Using reference TRBV28 and TRBJ2-1 for the parts outside the CDR3, the full variable domain is DVKVTQSSRYLVKRTGEKVFLECVQDMDHENMFWYRQDPGLGLRLIYFSYDVKMKEKGDIPEGYSVSREKKERFSLILESASTNQTSMYLCASDTRVRSSYNEQFFGPGTRLTVL.